This TCR beta chain was identified in a study of shared clonotypes between healthy human individuals. Study-level points and caveats: Measured sharing among donors was expected to vary with sequencing depth. Richness estimates generally favored naive over memory subsets. With several donors compared, 4.5% to 6.5% of naive CD4 clonotypes were shared.

Tens of thousands of T cell genomes (approximately 190 ng DNA) went into each sorted-subset replicate. The assay was immunoSEQ multiplex PCR, and TCRdb's table has in-frame clones only and misses some. The sample carries some 2 million clones, less than 95% recorded once. The naive CD8 population came from CD45RO-negative cells selected for CCR7, without terminally differentiated effector memory CD45RA+ cells. Trimming removed 0 bases from V and 3 bases from J; junction bases left unmatched: 5. Germline V CDR1 and CDR2: PRHDT, FYEKMQ (reference sequence). The CDR3 is 16 residues long. Regarding this clone: Antigen: not known.

V usage is TRBV13 and J usage is TRBJ2-3; 8 bases agree with TRBD1. What was sequenced was naive CD8+ T cells sorted from blood. The receptor was derived from a young man in good health. Here the CDR3 reads CASSLGGTGGTDTQYF. CDR3 DNA: TGTGCCAGCAGCTTAGGTGGAACAGGGGGTACAGATACGCAGTATTTT.